These 4 T cell receptor beta chains were all obtained from the same sample, sequenced in a study of cytomegalovirus exposure and HLA in healthy donors. Use of 60 Vbeta and 13 Jbeta primers characterized the PCR. Generated by immunoSEQ multiplex PCR, the TCRdb table keeps only in-frame clones and is missing some. The table includes 120,000 to 150,000 clones, 80% detected once. Sequenced material: PBMCs. The receptors were sampled from a man aged 35-49 years in good health and CMV-seropositive.

The rearrangement joins TRBV18 to TRBJ2-5; 9 nucleotides match TRBD1. CDR1 is KGHSH, CDR2 LQKENI, per germline. V dropped 3 bases and J dropped 4; count of bases not matched to a gene: 3. The CDR3 has 14 amino acids. This CDR3 reads CASSPPGQGETQYF. CDR3 DNA: TGTGCCAGCTCACCCCCGGGACAGGGAGAGACCCAGTACTTC. Drawing the rest from reference TRBV18 and TRBJ2-5, the complete variable domain is NAGVMQNPRHLVRRRGQEARLRCSPMKGHSHVYWYRQLPEEGLKFMVYLQKENIIDESGMPKERFSAEFPKEGPSILRIQQVVRGDSAAYFCASSPPGQGETQYFGPGTRLLVL.

This clone was seen only a few times. The chain couples TRBV7-2 to TRBJ2-3, with 8 bases aligning to TRBD1. The germline V gene encodes CDR1 SGHTA and CDR2 FQGNSA. The V and J ends lost 4 bases and 4 bases, in that order; junction bases with no gene match: 1. The CDR3 runs to 13 residues. CDR3 loop: CASSWTGPDTQYF. CDR3 DNA sequence: TGTGCCAGCAGCTGGACAGGGCCAGATACGCAGTATTTT. The full variable domain, completed using reference TRBV7-2 and TRBJ2-3, is GAGVSQSPSNKVTEKGKDVELRCDPISGHTALYWYRQSLGQGLEFLIYFQGNSAPDKSGLPSDRFSAERTGGSVSTLTIQRTQQEDSAVYLCASSWTGPDTQYFGPGTRLTVL.

The V gene is TRBV28, the J gene TRBJ1-1; 7 nucleotides line up with TRBD1. V was clipped by 6 bases and J by 4 bases; unmatched bases: 8. The CDR3 has 14 amino acids. Germline V gene lookup returns CDR1 MDHEN and CDR2 SYDVKM. CDR3 sequence (DNA): TGTGCCAGCAGCCCGACAGGGTCGGCCACTGAAGCTTTCTTT. Amino acids: CASSPTGSATEAFF.

The chain couples TRBV6-6 to TRBJ1-5, with TRBD1 identical over 7 bases. Germline V gene data show CDR1 as MNHNY and CDR2 as SVGAGI (reference sequence). The trim removed 6 bases at V and 3 bases at J, leaving 8 bases unmatched. There are 15 residues in the CDR3. The CDR3 region has the DNA TGTGCCAGCAGCCACCGACAGGGCCACAATCAGCCCCAGCATTTT. Its translation: CASSHRQGHNQPQHF.